The 29 T cell receptor beta chains presented below share a single source sample, sequenced in a study of blood T cells in healthy people across ages. Together with a sample-barcoded 5' primer, a J-beta primer mix was included in a second PCR lasting roughly 6 to 12 cycles. TCRdb redid the calling of the 5' RACE reads with MiXCR, one entry per CDR3 protein. Among about 800,000 distinct CDR3 sequences listed, 58% were seen once. Sample: blood. The origin of the receptors is a man aged 30-40 years in good health.

This chain joins TRBV29-1 and TRBJ2-1, with D hard to call. This CDR3 is built from 12 residues. V lost 2 bases and J 11 bases, leaving 13 bases between the germline ends. Germline V gives CDR1 SQVTM, CDR2 ANQGSEA. The CDR3 sequence: CSVEFGLGQQFF. As DNA, the CDR3 is TGCAGCGTTGAATTCGGTCTGGGTCAGCAGTTCTTC.

V gene TRBV2 combines with J gene TRBJ1-4; 9 nucleotides align to TRBD1. The CDR3 has 14 residues. With V trimmed by 6 bases and J by 8 bases, 7 bases remained unmatched. Germline CDR1 reads SNHLY; CDR2 reads FYNNEI. The CDR3 loop reads CASSPGQGREKLFF. The CDR3 nucleotides are TGTGCCAGCAGCCCAGGACAGGGGAGAGAAAAACTGTTTTTT.

This chain joins TRBV30 and TRBJ2-7; 8 bases are a match to TRBD1. V shed 5 bases, J shed 4 bases, and the junction held 7 bases outside the gene matches. The V gene's germline CDR1 is GTSNPN and CDR2 SVGIG (reference sequence). This CDR3 has 13 residues. As DNA, the CDR3 is TGTGCCTGGGGGACAGGTTCCTTTTACGAGCAGTACTTC. Encoded protein: CAWGTGSFYEQYF.

This clonotype was seen at least ten times. The chain has TRBV20-1 and TRBJ2-1, with D maybe TRBD2 (7 bases). CDR3 length: 20 residues. The V gene lost 0 bases and the J gene lost 9 bases, with 33 bases spanning the gap. CDR1 is DFQATT and CDR2 is SNEGSKA in the germline V gene (reference sequence). CDR3 sequence: CSARDRGEGPLALVAGEQFF. The CDR3 DNA follows: TGCAGTGCTAGAGATAGGGGGGAGGGCCCGTTGGCTCTAGTGGCGGGTGAGCAGTTCTTC.

This clonotype was found a few times. The chain links TRBV29-1 to TRBJ2-1, with 7 bases that match TRBD1. Germline V gene data show CDR1 as SQVTM and CDR2 as ANQGSEA. The V segment lost 7 bases and the J segment 6 bases; nucleotides outside the gene matches: 9. This CDR3 has 13 residues. The CDR3 DNA sequence: TGCAGCGAAGAAGCGACAGGGAGCAATGAGCAGTTCTTC. It encodes CSEEATGSNEQFF.

V is TRBV6-1 and J is TRBJ2-6; D is uncertain. This CDR3 comprises 15 residues. Deletions cut 5 bases from V and 2 bases from J, with 10 bases between. CDR1 and CDR2 from the germline V gene are MNHNS and SASEGT. CDR3 nucleotides: TGTGCCAGCAGTCAAGTGTATCCTGGGGCCAACGTCCTGACTTTC. Encoded protein: CASSQVYPGANVLTF.

The CDR3 DNA follows: TGCAGTGCTAGGTCGGGCGGGGGGCGCGTCACCGGGGAGCTGTTTTTT. Protein sequence: CSARSGGGRVTGELFF. The J gene is TRBJ2-2, the V gene TRBV20-1; 8 nucleotides agree with TRBD2. There are 16 residues in the CDR3. The V and J ends lost 3 bases and 4 bases, in that order; junction bases with no gene match: 10. Germline values: CDR1 DFQATT, CDR2 SNEGSKA (reference sequence).

There are a few counts of this clonotype. J is TRBJ2-1 and V is TRBV10-3; D call uncertain. The V end lost 4 bases, the J end lost 4 bases, and 20 bases lay between the germline ends. Per the germline V gene, CDR1 is ENHRY and CDR2 is SYGVKD. This CDR3 has 17 amino acids. The CDR3 DNA follows: TGTGCCATCAGTGCCCTATTTACGTCGGGCACTTACAATGAGCAGTTCTTC. This translates into CAISALFTSGTYNEQFF.

This CDR3 reads CASHRDGAGNNELYF. CDR3 bases: TGTGCCAGTCACAGGGACGGAGCCGGAAACAATGAGCTGTACTTC. The chain is built from TRBV7-2 and TRBJ2-5; weak D call: TRBD1 (6 bases). The CDR3 consists of 15 residues. The V gene lost 9 bases and the J gene lost 13 bases, with 30 bases spanning the gap. In germline, CDR1 is SGHTA, CDR2 FQGNSA. Filled out from reference TRBV7-2 and TRBJ2-5, the complete variable domain reads GAGVSQSPSNKVTEKGKDVELRCDPISGHTALYWYRQSLGQGLEFLIYFQGNSAPDKSGLPSDRFSAERTGGSVSTLTIQRTQQEDSAVYLCASHRDGAGNNELYFGPGTRLLVL.

The chain recombines TRBV18 with TRBJ1-1; D gene ambiguous. The germline V and J ends were trimmed by 4 bases and 0 bases, with 12 bases remaining between them. The CDR3 extends over 15 amino acids. Per germline, CDR1 KGHSH and CDR2 LQKENI. The CDR3, as DNA: TGTGCCAGCTCACTAGCGGTACAGCTGAACACTGAAGCTTTCTTT. Protein product: CASSLAVQLNTEAFF. The whole variable domain, filled in from reference TRBV18 and TRBJ1-1, reads NAGVMQNPRHLVRRRGQEARLRCSPMKGHSHVYWYRQLPEEGLKFMVYLQKENIIDESGMPKERFSAEFPKEGPSILRIQQVVRGDSAAYFCASSLAVQLNTEAFFGQGTRLTVV.

The genes are TRBV29-1 and TRBJ1-2, with 7 bases fitting TRBD1. V shed 7 bases, J shed 4 bases, and the junction held 12 bases outside the gene matches. CDR3 length: 14 amino acids. Germline V lookup: CDR1 SQVTM, CDR2 ANQGSEA. CDR3 amino acids: CSALAGTASYGYTF. In DNA form, the CDR3 reads TGCAGCGCCTTAGCCGGGACAGCTTCCTATGGCTACACCTTC.

The chain links TRBV29-1 to TRBJ1-4; D is undetermined. This CDR3 comprises 13 residues. Trimming took 7 bases from V and 4 from J, leaving 13 bases between them. Germline V gene sequence: CDR1 SQVTM, CDR2 ANQGSEA. The CDR3 nucleotides are TGCAGCGGTCAATCCAATTATAATGAAAAACTGTTTTTT. This translates into CSGQSNYNEKLFF.

In DNA, the CDR3 is TGTGCCAGCAGCTTAGGACTAGCGGGAACGGGTGAGCAGTTCTTC. This codes for CASSLGLAGTGEQFF. The rearrangement uses TRBV7-2 and TRBJ2-1; TRBD2 matches 11 bases. V shed 1 base, J shed 9 bases, and the junction held 5 bases outside the gene matches. CDR3 size: 15 residues. The germline gives CDR1 SGHTA, CDR2 FQGNSA. The full variable domain, completed using reference TRBV7-2 and TRBJ2-1, is GAGVSQSPSNKVTEKGKDVELRCDPISGHTALYWYRQSLGQGLEFLIYFQGNSAPDKSGLPSDRFSAERTGGSVSTLTIQRTQQEDSAVYLCASSLGLAGTGEQFFGPGTRLTVL.

The rearrangement uses TRBV25-1 and TRBJ1-1; TRBD1 aligns across 8 bases. Per germline, CDR1 MGHDK and CDR2 SYGVNS. This CDR3 is built from 16 residues. With V trimmed by 5 bases and J by 3 bases, 11 bases remained unmatched. The DNA of the CDR3 is TGTGCCAGCAGTCAATCATACAGGGGGGTAGACACTGAAGCTTTCTTT. The encoded protein is CASSQSYRGVDTEAFF.

J is TRBJ2-7 and V is TRBV6-1, with 7 bases identical to TRBD2. J lost 0 bases, V lost 6 bases, and 11 bases had no gene match. The germline CDR1 and CDR2 sequences are MNHNS and SASEGT. The CDR3 extends over 16 amino acids. CDR3 DNA: TGTGCCAGCAGCCCTATGAACGCGGGAGCCTCCTACGAGCAGTACTTC. Protein product: CASSPMNAGASYEQYF.

This clonotype occurred a few times. The chain links TRBV5-1 to TRBJ1-2; 7 nucleotides align to TRBD1. This CDR3 is built from 16 residues. Germline V CDR1 and CDR2: SGHRS, YFSETQ. The V gene end was trimmed by 5 bases and the J gene end by 1 base; junction bases not matched to a gene: 11. The DNA of the CDR3 is TGCGCCAGCAGATCTTTGTCGGGACAGAATAACTATGGCTACACCTTC. Translating gives CASRSLSGQNNYGYTF.

This clonotype was counted only a few times. CDR3 in amino acids: CASSYSPSYNEQFF. The CDR3 region has the DNA TGTGCCAGCAGTTACTCTCCCTCCTACAATGAGCAGTTCTTC. This chain uses TRBV6-2 or TRBV6-3 with TRBJ2-1; D uncertain. Germline assignment: CDR1 MNHEY and CDR2 SVGEGT. The CDR3 is 14 residues long. Trimming pared 0 bases from V and 0 bases from J, leaving 3 bases between.

The chain uses TRBV5-1 and TRBJ2-7, with TRBD1 identical over 9 bases. Trimming at V came to 4 bases and at J to 3 bases, leaving 14 bases not matched to a gene. The germline gives CDR1 SGHRS, CDR2 YFSETQ. The CDR3 has 17 residues. CDR3 in DNA: TGCGCCAGCAGCCTACGATGGGGGGACAGGGTAATCTACGAGCAGTACTTC. It yields the protein CASSLRWGDRVIYEQYF. The full variable domain, in which reference TRBV5-1 and TRBJ2-7 provide the parts outside the CDR3, is KAGVTQTPRYLIKTRGQQVTLSCSPISGHRSVSWYQQTPGQGLQFLFEYFSETQRNKGNFPGRFSGRQFSNSRSEMNVSTLELGDSALYLCASSLRWGDRVIYEQYFGPGTRLTVT.

V is TRBV6-5 and J is TRBJ2-1, with TRBD1 as a possible D gene (6 bases). Germline assignment: CDR1 MNHEY and CDR2 SVGAGI. V dropped 6 bases and J dropped 0 bases, with 15 bases sitting between them. The CDR3 has 16 residues. In DNA form, the CDR3 reads TGTGCCAGCAGACTACAGGGAATAACCTCCTACAATGAGCAGTTCTTC. Residues: CASRLQGITSYNEQFF.

The V and J genes are TRBV6-1 and TRBJ2-1; D uncertain. Germline V gene data show CDR1 as MNHNS and CDR2 as SASEGT. The CDR3 totals 15 residues. The V end was cut by 1 base, the J end by 4 bases, with 11 bases between. The CDR3 sequence: CASSEGGPLYNEQFF. The CDR3 nucleotides read TGTGCCAGCAGTGAAGGAGGACCCCTATACAATGAGCAGTTCTTC.

There are a few counts of this clonotype. The gene calls are TRBV10-3 and TRBJ2-4, with a weak D call TRBD2 (6 bases). The CDR3 sequence is 11 residues long. Deletions cut 4 bases from V and 14 bases from J, with 12 bases between. Germline values: CDR1 ENHRY, CDR2 SYGVKD. The CDR3 here is CAISGGDLKYF. The CDR3 DNA sequence: TGTGCCATCAGTGGGGGGGATTTGAAGTACTTC.

The chain carries TRBV20-1 and TRBJ1-5, with a weak D call TRBD1 (5 bases). Trimming took off 3 bases at V and 5 bases at J, with 11 bases between the two ends. Germline CDR1 and CDR2: DFQATT and SNEGSKA (reference sequence). The CDR3 is 13 amino acids. CDR3 in amino acids: CSASGQGDQPQHF. The CDR3 DNA follows: TGCAGTGCTAGTGGGCAGGGCGATCAGCCCCAGCATTTT.

The chain carries TRBV15 and TRBJ2-5; the D is unclear. The J call may be mistaken, given a closer DNA end match to TRBJ2-7. Germline-derived CDR1 and CDR2 are LNHNV and YYDKDF (reference sequence). The CDR3 is 13 amino acids. The CDR3 DNA is TGTGCCACCAGCAGAGATCCGGGCGGCGAGCAGTACTTC. The encoded protein is CATSRDPGGEQYF.

The rearrangement joins TRBV28 to TRBJ1-6; 9 nucleotides line up with TRBD1. The CDR3 contains 14 residues. Germline loops: CDR1 MDHEN, CDR2 SYDVKM. J gave up 5 bases and V 7 bases, and 3 bases lay outside the gene matches. The CDR3 coding sequence is TGTGCCAGCACCGACAGGGGGGATAATTCACCCCTCCACTTT. Encoded protein: CASTDRGDNSPLHF.

The table lists this clonotype with many counts. The chain carries TRBV3-1 and TRBJ2-7, with D maybe TRBD2 (5 bases). V was clipped by 4 bases and J by 3 bases, with 16 bases between them. The CDR3 sequence is 15 residues long. Germline loops: CDR1 LGHDT, CDR2 YNNKEL (reference sequence). The CDR3 loop is CASSLTPGNNYEQYF. The CDR3 nucleotides are TGTGCCAGCAGCCTTACTCCCGGGAACAACTACGAGCAGTACTTC.

A word on this clonotype: The junction and the germline gene differ at one end; a read error may be behind it. The chain is built from TRBV10-3 and TRBJ2-1; 9 bases match TRBD1. The CDR3 is made up of 14 amino acids. Germline V gene lookup returns CDR1 ENHRY and CDR2 SYGVKD. In DNA, the CDR3 is TGTGCCATCCGTCCCGGGACAGGGAACAATGGGCAGTTCTTC. This codes for CAIRPGTGNNGQFF.

The CDR3 DNA sequence: TGCAGCGTTGAAAGGAGTACCTTCACAGATACGCAGTATTTT. Its translation is CSVERSTFTDTQYF. This chain connects TRBV29-1 to TRBJ2-3; D uncertain. V was trimmed by 2 bases and J by 2 bases, leaving 11 bases between them. Germline CDR1 reads SQVTM; CDR2 reads ANQGSEA. The CDR3 contains 14 residues.

In regard to this clonotype: One end of the junction does not line up with germline, which may come from a read error. V gene TRBV28 combines with J gene TRBJ1-5; D gene uncertain. Germline lookup yields CDR1 MDHEN and CDR2 SYDVKM. The CDR3 runs to 13 residues. The DNA of the CDR3 is TGTGCCTGCAGCACGGCCAGCGGTCAGCCCCAGCATTTT. The encoded protein is CACSTASGQPQHF.

This chain joins TRBV29-1 and TRBJ2-5; no clear D. This CDR3 comprises 12 residues. Trimming left V 5 bases short and J 1 base short, with 8 bases between. Germline V gene sequence: CDR1 SQVTM, CDR2 ANQGSEA. The CDR3 nucleotides read TGCAGCGTTCGGGCAAGCCAAGAGACCCAGTACTTC. Its translation: CSVRASQETQYF. The full variable domain, in which reference TRBV29-1 and TRBJ2-5 provide the parts outside the CDR3, is SAVISQKPSRDICQRGTSLTIQCQVDSQVTMMFWYRQQPGQSLTLIATANQGSEATYESGFVIDKFPISRPNLTFSTLTVSNMSPEDSSIYLCSVRASQETQYFGPGTRLLVL.